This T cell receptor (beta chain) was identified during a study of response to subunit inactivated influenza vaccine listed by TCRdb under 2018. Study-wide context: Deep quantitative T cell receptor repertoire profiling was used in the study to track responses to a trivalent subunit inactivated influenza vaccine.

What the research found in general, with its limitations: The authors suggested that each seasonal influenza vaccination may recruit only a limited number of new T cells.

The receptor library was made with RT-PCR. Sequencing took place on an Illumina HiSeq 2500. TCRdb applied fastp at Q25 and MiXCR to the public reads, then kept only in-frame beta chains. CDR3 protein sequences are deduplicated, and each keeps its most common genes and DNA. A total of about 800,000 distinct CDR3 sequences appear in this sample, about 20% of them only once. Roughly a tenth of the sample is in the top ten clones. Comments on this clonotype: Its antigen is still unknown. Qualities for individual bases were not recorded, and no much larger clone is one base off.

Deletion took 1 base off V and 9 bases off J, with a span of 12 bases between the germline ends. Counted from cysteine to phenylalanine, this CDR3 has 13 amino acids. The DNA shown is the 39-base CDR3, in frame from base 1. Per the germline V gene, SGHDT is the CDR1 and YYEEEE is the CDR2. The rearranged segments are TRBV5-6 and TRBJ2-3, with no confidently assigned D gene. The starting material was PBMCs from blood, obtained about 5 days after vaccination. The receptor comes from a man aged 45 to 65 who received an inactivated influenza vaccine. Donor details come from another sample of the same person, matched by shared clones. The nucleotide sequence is TGTGCCAGCAGCTTGTTTGGGCCGGCGACGCAGTATTTT. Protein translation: CASSLFGPATQYF.